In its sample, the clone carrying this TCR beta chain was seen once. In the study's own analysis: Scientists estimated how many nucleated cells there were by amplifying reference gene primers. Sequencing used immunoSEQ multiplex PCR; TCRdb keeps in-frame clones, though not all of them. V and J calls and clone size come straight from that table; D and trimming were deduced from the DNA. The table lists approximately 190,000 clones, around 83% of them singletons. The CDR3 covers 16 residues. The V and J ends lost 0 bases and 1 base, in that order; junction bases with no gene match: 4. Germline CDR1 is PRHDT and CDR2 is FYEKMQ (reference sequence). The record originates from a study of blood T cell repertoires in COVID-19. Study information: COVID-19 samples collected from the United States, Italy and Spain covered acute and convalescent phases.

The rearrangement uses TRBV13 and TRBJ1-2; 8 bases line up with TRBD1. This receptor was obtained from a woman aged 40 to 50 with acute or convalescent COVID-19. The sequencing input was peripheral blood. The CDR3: CASSLGRGRGNYGYTF. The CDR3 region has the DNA TGTGCCAGCAGCTTAGGCAGGGGGCGCGGTAACTATGGCTACACCTTC.